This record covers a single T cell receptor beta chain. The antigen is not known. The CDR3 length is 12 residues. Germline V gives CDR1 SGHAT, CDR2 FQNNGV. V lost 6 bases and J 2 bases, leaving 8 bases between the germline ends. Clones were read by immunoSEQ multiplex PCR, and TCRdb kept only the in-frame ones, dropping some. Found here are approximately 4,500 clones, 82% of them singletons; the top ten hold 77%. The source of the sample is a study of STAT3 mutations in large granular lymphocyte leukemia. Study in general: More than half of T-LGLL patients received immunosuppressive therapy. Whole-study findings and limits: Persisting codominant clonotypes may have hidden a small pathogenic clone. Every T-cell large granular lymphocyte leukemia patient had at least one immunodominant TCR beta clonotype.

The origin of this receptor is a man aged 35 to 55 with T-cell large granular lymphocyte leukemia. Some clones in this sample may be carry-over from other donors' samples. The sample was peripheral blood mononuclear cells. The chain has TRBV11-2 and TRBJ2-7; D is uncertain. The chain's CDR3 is CASSSRPYEQYF. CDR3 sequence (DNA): TGTGCCAGCAGTTCCCGACCCTACGAGCAGTACTTC.